What follows are 28 T cell receptor beta chains derived from one specimen sequenced in a study of OX40 agonist ivuxolimab in advanced cancers. This table comes from immunoSEQ multiplex PCR, and its TCRdb copy is limited to in-frame clones, with some not included. The sample shows more than 75,000 clones, 70% to 90% of them seen only once. The material was CD4+ or CD8+ T cells sorted from blood, obtained in a trial of the OX40 agonist ivuxolimab. The receptor set was obtained from an adult with an advanced solid tumor such as melanoma, head and neck, liver or kidney cancer.

The chain has TRBV2 and TRBJ2-7; D is perhaps TRBD2 (5 bases). Between the trimmed V and J ends, which lost 8 bases and 4 bases, there was a span of 21 bases. Germline V gives CDR1 SNHLY, CDR2 FYNNEI. This CDR3 is 15 amino acids long. CDR3 region: CASQERRTWAYEQYF. As DNA, the CDR3 is TGTGCCAGCCAAGAACGGCGGACTTGGGCGTACGAGCAGTACTTC.

The J gene is TRBJ2-2, the V gene TRBV7-3, with 10 positions matching TRBD2. This CDR3 contains 16 residues. Germline CDR1 reads SGHTA; CDR2 reads FQGTGA. The trim removed 7 bases at V and 3 bases at J, leaving 8 bases unmatched. The CDR3 bases are TGTGCCAGCACCCACTCTAGCGGGAGACACACCGGGGAGCTGTTTTTT. This codes for CASTHSSGRHTGELFF.

In this sample, this clone turned up a few times. The chain links TRBV19 to TRBJ1-2, with 7 bases fitting TRBD1. The CDR3 has 15 amino acids. Germline trimming cut 5 bases from V and 3 bases from J; bases unmatched to any gene: 9. CDR1 and CDR2 (germline): LNHDA, SQIVND (reference sequence). Here the CDR3 reads CASSGKTGLDYGYTF. The CDR3 nucleotides read TGTGCCAGTAGTGGAAAGACAGGGCTTGACTATGGCTACACCTTC.

The DNA for the CDR3 is TGCGCCAGCAGCCAAGATTGGCGGACAGGGGTGAAAAATTCACCCCTCCACTTT. Translation: CASSQDWRTGVKNSPLHF. The chain joins TRBV4-1 to TRBJ1-6, with 9 bases that match TRBD1. Germline CDR1 MGHRA, CDR2 YSYEKL. This CDR3 is built from 18 residues. V lost 0 bases to trimming and J lost 7 bases; unmatched junction nucleotides: 10.

This clone was detected a few times. CDR3 DNA sequence: TGCGCCAGCAGCCAAGCGGCTAAACCCCTCCACTTT. It yields the protein CASSQAAKPLHF. The rearrangement links TRBV4-1 to TRBJ1-6; D is unclear. The CDR3 is 12 residues long. CDR1 is MGHRA, CDR2 YSYEKL, per germline. Trimming left V 1 base short and J 12 bases short, with 7 bases between.

CDR3 in DNA: TGTGCCAGCAGTTCCGACCTCGGCTCTGGAAACACCATATATTTT. Its translation is CASSSDLGSGNTIYF. The gene calls are TRBV6-6 and TRBJ1-3; D call uncertain. The CDR3 is made up of 15 amino acids. V shed 4 bases and J shed 0 bases, with 10 bases lying between them. Germline V gene sequence: CDR1 MNHNY, CDR2 SVGAGI (reference sequence).

CDR3: CASSHQGRLAFF. For the CDR3, the DNA is TGCGCCAGCAGTCACCAGGGAAGGTTGGCTTTCTTT. V usage is TRBV23-1 and J usage is TRBJ1-1, with D possibly being TRBD1 (5 bases). TRBV23-1 is given ORF status, its function remaining uncertain. This CDR3 contains 12 residues. Trimming pared 3 bases from V and 11 bases from J, leaving 13 bases between.

The chain recombines TRBV5-5 with TRBJ2-7; TRBD1 matches at 7 bases. V was clipped by 0 bases and J by 4 bases; unmatched bases: 7. The CDR3 totals 15 residues. The germline V gene encodes CDR1 SGHKS and CDR2 YYEKEE (reference sequence). The CDR3 sequence is CASSLVREGAYEQYF. The CDR3 DNA reads TGTGCCAGCAGCTTGGTTAGAGAGGGGGCTTACGAGCAGTACTTC.

The chain is built from TRBV2 and TRBJ2-7; no clear D. V gave up 2 bases and J gave up 4 bases, with 3 bases separating them. CDR1 is SNHLY, CDR2 FYNNEI, per germline. This CDR3 spans 11 amino acids. The chain's CDR3 is CASSEIYEQYF. For the CDR3, the DNA is TGTGCCAGCAGTGAAATATACGAGCAGTACTTC.

V and J are TRBV7-3 and TRBJ2-7, with TRBD1 matching 7 bases. Germline loops: CDR1 SGHTA, CDR2 FQGTGA. The CDR3 is made up of 16 amino acids. Germline trimming cut 5 bases from V and 4 bases from J; bases unmatched to any gene: 14. The CDR3 DNA sequence: TGTGCCAGCAGCCTCGGGCCCACAGGGGTACTATACGAGCAGTACTTC. Protein sequence: CASSLGPTGVLYEQYF.

The rearrangement joins TRBV9 to TRBJ2-3; 13 bases line up with TRBD2. The germline CDR1 and CDR2 sequences are SGDLS and YYNGEE. This CDR3 comprises 19 residues. The trim removed 0 bases at V and 0 bases at J, leaving 7 bases unmatched. CDR3 coding DNA: TGTGCCAGCAGCGTAGCTCCCGGGACTAGCGGGGCTAGCACAGATACGCAGTATTTT. Its translation is CASSVAPGTSGASTDTQYF. The variable domain in full, completed from reference TRBV9 and TRBJ2-3, reads DSGVTQTPKHLITATGQRVTLRCSPRSGDLSVYWYQQSLDQGLQFLIQYYNGEERAKGNILERFSAQQFPDLHSELNLSSLELGDSALYFCASSVAPGTSGASTDTQYFGPGTRLTVL.

V and J are TRBV6-6 and TRBJ1-5; D not certain. Germline V gene sequence: CDR1 MNHNY, CDR2 SVGAGI (reference sequence). The CDR3 loop spans 14 amino acids. V was clipped by 2 bases and J by 0 bases, with 5 bases between them. Written as DNA, the CDR3 is TGTGCCAGCAGTTACCCCAATAGCAATCAGCCCCAGCATTTT. The encoded protein is CASSYPNSNQPQHF.

This clone was picked up one time. The chain combines TRBV6-1 with TRBJ1-1, with 7 bases that match TRBD1. The CDR3 length is 15 residues. Trimming took 7 bases from V and 4 from J; bases not matched to a gene: 12. Germline V gene data show CDR1 as MNHNS and CDR2 as SASEGT. For the CDR3, the DNA is TGTGCCAGCACCCCGCAGGGGGGTGGGGGCACTGAAGCTTTCTTT. It codes for CASTPQGGGGTEAFF.

The table lists this clone with a count of one. The V and J genes are TRBV4-2 and TRBJ2-1, with D possibly being TRBD2 (6 bases). The germline V gene has CDR1 LGHNA and CDR2 YNFKEQ. V shed 4 bases and J shed 4 bases, with 20 bases lying between them. The CDR3 runs to 17 residues. CDR3: CASSLFPGTGTYNEQFF. The CDR3 DNA follows: TGTGCCAGCAGCCTATTTCCCGGGACTGGTACTTACAATGAGCAGTTCTTC.

This clone was seen a few times. The V and J genes are TRBV29-1 and TRBJ1-6; D possibly corresponds to TRBD1 (5 bases). Deletions cut 0 bases from V and 10 bases from J, with 10 bases between. The CDR3 covers 13 residues. Germline V gene data show CDR1 as SQVTM and CDR2 as ANQGSEA. In DNA, the CDR3 is TGCAGCGTTGAAGATTATTGGGGCTCACCCCTCCACTTT. This gives the protein CSVEDYWGSPLHF. Drawing the rest from reference TRBV29-1 and TRBJ1-6, the complete variable domain is SAVISQKPSRDICQRGTSLTIQCQVDSQVTMMFWYRQQPGQSLTLIATANQGSEATYESGFVIDKFPISRPNLTFSTLTVSNMSPEDSSIYLCSVEDYWGSPLHFGNGTRLTVT.

This chain joins TRBV19 and TRBJ1-5; perhaps TRBD1 as D (5 bases). The CDR3 length is 15 residues. CDR1 is LNHDA and CDR2 is SQIVND in the germline V gene (reference sequence). The V end lost 3 bases, the J end lost 1 base, and 10 bases lay between the germline ends. The CDR3 DNA reads TGTGCCAGTAGTATCGGGGGTAAGAGCAATCAGCCCCAGCATTTT. Its protein is CASSIGGKSNQPQHF.

The rearrangement uses TRBV11-2 and TRBJ1-1; D is possibly TRBD1 (6 bases). The CDR3 has 15 residues. Trimming removed 1 base from V and 0 bases from J, with 9 bases in between. Germline CDR1 SGHAT, CDR2 FQNNGV. The CDR3 DNA follows: TGTGCCAGCAGCTTAGTACAGGGCATGAACACTGAAGCTTTCTTT. As protein: CASSLVQGMNTEAFF.

This chain joins TRBV9 and TRBJ2-7; perhaps TRBD2 as D (6 bases). The CDR3 consists of 15 residues. The V end lost 4 bases, the J end lost 0 bases, and 14 bases lay between the germline ends. Germline V lookup: CDR1 SGDLS, CDR2 YYNGEE. DNA of the CDR3: TGTGCCAGCAGCAACCGGGACGGGAGCTCCTACGAGCAGTACTTC. Translation gives CASSNRDGSSYEQYF.

V and J are TRBV11-2 and TRBJ1-4, with D unresolved. Per germline, CDR1 SGHAT and CDR2 FQNNGV. The CDR3 spans 15 residues. V gave up 5 bases and J gave up 2 bases, with 12 bases separating them. The CDR3, as DNA: TGTGCCAGCAGCCCTAATCGGGTGACTAATGAAAAACTGTTTTTT. Translating gives CASSPNRVTNEKLFF.

The table lists this clone with a few counts. CDR3 coding DNA: TGTGCCTGGAGTGTGACAGATAATCAGCCCCAGCATTTT. Protein sequence: CAWSVTDNQPQHF. The chain combines TRBV30 with TRBJ1-5; the D gene is possibly TRBD1 (5 bases). Trimming took 0 bases from V and 4 from J, leaving 7 bases between them. CDR1 is GTSNPN and CDR2 is SVGIG in the germline V gene (reference sequence). The CDR3 extends over 13 amino acids.

This sequence joins TRBV18 and TRBJ1-1; tentatively, D is TRBD1 (6 bases). The V end was cut by 3 bases, the J end by 6 bases, with 20 bases between. The germline V gene has CDR1 KGHSH and CDR2 LQKENI. This CDR3 contains 16 residues. The CDR3 region has the DNA TGTGCCAGCTCACCTCTCGAGGGGGTTAAGGGACCTGAAGCTTTCTTT. Residues: CASSPLEGVKGPEAFF.

The V call is TRBV19, the J call TRBJ2-5, with D unresolved. Looked up from germline, CDR1 is LNHDA and CDR2 is SQIVND (reference sequence). This CDR3 contains 13 residues. V was shortened by 4 bases and J by 3 bases, with 9 bases between the two germline ends. The chain's CDR3 is CASSRYHKETQYF. The CDR3 DNA is TGTGCCAGTAGTAGGTATCATAAAGAGACCCAGTACTTC.

The chain employs TRBV11-3 and TRBJ1-1, with unresolved D. Trimming cost V 1 base and J 8 bases, with 11 bases left between them. This CDR3 comprises 13 residues. The germline V gene has CDR1 SGHNT and CDR2 YENEEA. The CDR3 reads CASSLGAGREAFF. The CDR3 bases are TGTGCCAGCAGCTTAGGTGCCGGAAGAGAAGCTTTCTTT.

The chain couples TRBV12-5 to TRBJ2-3, with a tentative D call TRBD1 (5 bases). Between the trimmed V and J ends, which lost 6 bases and 1 base, there was a span of 14 bases. The length of the CDR3 is 15 residues. Looked up from germline, CDR1 is LGHNT and CDR2 is FRNRAP. CDR3 sequence: CASGPGAIGTDTQYF. As DNA, the CDR3 is TGTGCTAGTGGCCCTGGGGCTATTGGCACAGATACGCAGTATTTT. Supplemented by reference TRBV12-5 and TRBJ2-3, the full variable domain reads DARVTQTPRHKVTEMGQEVTMRCQPILGHNTVFWYRQTMMQGLELLAYFRNRAPLDDSGMPKDRFSAEMPDATLATLKIQPSEPRDSAVYFCASGPGAIGTDTQYFGPGTRLTVL.

The V and J genes are TRBV4-1 and TRBJ2-1; D might be TRBD1 (5 bases). Germline CDR1 reads MGHRA; CDR2 reads YSYEKL. The CDR3 extends over 17 amino acids. Trimming cost V 0 bases and J 1 base, with 13 bases left between them. CDR3 protein: CASSQDPRDLSYNEQFF. CDR3 coding DNA: TGCGCCAGCAGCCAAGACCCCAGGGATTTGTCCTACAATGAGCAGTTCTTC.

The J gene is TRBJ1-2, the V gene TRBV29-1; D uncertain. Germline V CDR1 and CDR2: SQVTM, ANQGSEA. CDR3 length equals 12 residues. The V and J ends lost 2 bases and 3 bases respectively, with 7 bases between them. CDR3 region: CSVERTDYGYTF. Here the CDR3 DNA reads TGCAGCGTTGAAAGGACTGACTATGGCTACACCTTC.

The genes are TRBV15 and TRBJ2-3; 8 positions agree with TRBD2. Germline CDR1 reads LNHNV; CDR2 reads YYDKDF (reference sequence). The CDR3 has 16 amino acids. J gave up 2 bases and V 0 bases, and 4 bases lay outside the gene matches. The CDR3 region has the DNA TGTGCCACCAGCAGAGATGGGGGACTAGTCACAGATACGCAGTATTTT. This codes for CATSRDGGLVTDTQYF.

This clone was counted only a few times. The J gene is TRBJ2-7, the V gene TRBV19; perhaps TRBD1 as D (6 bases). The CDR3 totals 12 residues. From germline, CDR1 is LNHDA and CDR2 SQIVND (reference sequence). Trimming removed 3 bases from V and 5 bases from J, with 8 bases in between. This chain's CDR3 is CASSIHRDEQYF. Written as DNA, the CDR3 is TGTGCCAGTAGTATTCACAGGGACGAGCAGTACTTC. Full variable domain (missing parts from reference TRBV19 and TRBJ2-7): DGGITQSPKYLFRKEGQNVTLSCEQNLNHDAMYWYRQDPGQGLRLIYYSQIVNDFQKGDIAEGYSVSREKKESFPLTVTSAQKNPTAFYLCASSIHRDEQYFGPGTRLTVT.